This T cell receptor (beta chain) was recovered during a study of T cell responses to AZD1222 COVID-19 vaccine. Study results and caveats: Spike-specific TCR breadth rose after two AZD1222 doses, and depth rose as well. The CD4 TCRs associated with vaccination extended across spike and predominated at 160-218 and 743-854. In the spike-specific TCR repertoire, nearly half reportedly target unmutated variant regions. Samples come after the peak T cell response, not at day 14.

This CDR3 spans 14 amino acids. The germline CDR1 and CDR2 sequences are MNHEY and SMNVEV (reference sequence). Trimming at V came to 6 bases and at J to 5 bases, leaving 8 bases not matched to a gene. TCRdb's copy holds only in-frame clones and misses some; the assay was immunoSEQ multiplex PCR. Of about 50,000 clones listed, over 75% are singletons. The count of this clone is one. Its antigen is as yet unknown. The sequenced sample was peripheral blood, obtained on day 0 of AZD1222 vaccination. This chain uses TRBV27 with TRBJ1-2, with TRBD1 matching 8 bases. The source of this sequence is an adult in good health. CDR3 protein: CASRSTGGWYGYTF. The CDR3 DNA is TGTGCCAGCAGGAGCACAGGGGGTTGGTATGGCTACACCTTC.